This T cell receptor (beta chain) emerged from a study of T cell responses to AZD1222 COVID-19 vaccine. Study-level points and caveats: Two doses of AZD1222 preceded a rise in Spike-specific TCR breadth and depth. Reports indicate that nearly half of spike-specific TCRs are directed at unmutated variant regions. Regions 160-218 and 743-854 held dominance among vaccine-associated CD4 TCRs, which spanned spike. Donor demographics were predominantly white British with a female majority; clonal diversity may be underestimated.

This table comes from immunoSEQ multiplex PCR, and its TCRdb copy is limited to in-frame clones, with some not included. The sample shows roughly 130,000 clones, more than 70% of them seen only once. Concerning this clone itself: Its matching antigen is unknown.

CDR1 SEHNR and CDR2 FQNEAQ come from the germline V gene (reference sequence). This CDR3 has 13 amino acids. The V and J ends lost 5 bases and 2 bases, in that order; junction bases with no gene match: 2. The receptor was isolated from an adult in good health. The rearrangement links TRBV7-9 to TRBJ1-2, with 7 bases that match TRBD1. This sample comprised peripheral blood, obtained on day 0 of AZD1222 vaccination. The CDR3 loop reads CASSAQGNYGYTF. The DNA of the CDR3 is TGTGCCAGCAGCGCACAGGGGAACTATGGCTACACCTTC. The complete variable domain, with remaining parts taken from reference TRBV7-9 and TRBJ1-2, reads DTGVSQNPRHKITKRGQNVTFRCDPISEHNRLYWYRQTLGQGPEFLTYFQNEAQLEKSRLLSDRFSAERPKGSFSTLEIQRTEQGDSAMYLCASSAQGNYGYTFGSGTRLTVV.